This T cell receptor beta chain was recorded in a study of monozygotic twins with inflammatory bowel disease. Study-wide findings and caveats: Fewer clonotypes were shared with others by IBD patients than by healthy twins, especially with disease activity. The study found lower TCRbeta diversity (inverse Simpson) in IBD patients than in healthy co-twins.

Germline CDR1 ENHRY, CDR2 SYGVKD. The CDR3 consists of 13 residues. TCRdb re-called the 5' RACE reads and shows each CDR3 protein once, DNA omitted. The sample has approximately 330,000 distinct CDR3 sequences. On this clonotype itself: Its antigen is unknown.

The rearrangement joins TRBV10-3 to TRBJ2-7. The source of this sequence is a human donor with ulcerative colitis or Crohn's disease, or a healthy co-twin of an affected twin (not recorded which). What was sequenced was blood. The CDR3 sequence: CAIRETDGNEQYF.